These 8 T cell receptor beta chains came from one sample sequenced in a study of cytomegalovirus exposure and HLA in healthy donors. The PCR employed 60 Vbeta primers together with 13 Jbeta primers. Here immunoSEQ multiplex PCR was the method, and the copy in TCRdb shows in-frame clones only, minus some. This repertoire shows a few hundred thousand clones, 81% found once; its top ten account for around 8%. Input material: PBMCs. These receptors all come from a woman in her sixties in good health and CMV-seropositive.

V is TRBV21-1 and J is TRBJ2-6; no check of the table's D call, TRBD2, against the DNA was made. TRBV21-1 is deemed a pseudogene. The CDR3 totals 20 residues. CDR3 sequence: CASILGTSGRTSYGANVLTF. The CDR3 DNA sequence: TGTGCCAGCATTCTCGGGACTAGCGGGAGGACTAGTTATGGGGCCAACGTCCTGACTTTC.

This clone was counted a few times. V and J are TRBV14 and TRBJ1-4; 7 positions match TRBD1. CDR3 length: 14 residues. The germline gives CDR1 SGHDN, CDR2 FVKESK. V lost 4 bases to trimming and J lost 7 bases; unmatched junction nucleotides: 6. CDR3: CASSPRQGGEKLFF. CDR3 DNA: TGTGCCAGCAGCCCCCGACAGGGCGGTGAAAAACTGTTTTTT.

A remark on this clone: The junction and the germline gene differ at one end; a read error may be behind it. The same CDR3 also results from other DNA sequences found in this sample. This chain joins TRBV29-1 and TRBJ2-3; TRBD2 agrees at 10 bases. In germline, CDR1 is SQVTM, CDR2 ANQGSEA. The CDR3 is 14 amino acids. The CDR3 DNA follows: TGCAGCGTAGGCACTAGCGGGAACACAGATACACAGTATTTT. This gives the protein CSVGTSGNTDTQYF.

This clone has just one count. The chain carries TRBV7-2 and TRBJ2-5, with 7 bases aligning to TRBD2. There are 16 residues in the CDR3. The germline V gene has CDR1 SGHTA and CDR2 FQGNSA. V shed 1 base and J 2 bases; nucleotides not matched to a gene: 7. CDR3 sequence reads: CASSLDRSGGQETQYF. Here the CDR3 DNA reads TGTGCCAGCAGCTTAGATCGCTCGGGAGGACAAGAGACCCAGTACTTC. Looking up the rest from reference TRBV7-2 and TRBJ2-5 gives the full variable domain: GAGVSQSPSNKVTEKGKDVELRCDPISGHTALYWYRQSLGQGLEFLIYFQGNSAPDKSGLPSDRFSAERTGGSVSTLTIQRTQQEDSAVYLCASSLDRSGGQETQYFGPGTRLLVL.

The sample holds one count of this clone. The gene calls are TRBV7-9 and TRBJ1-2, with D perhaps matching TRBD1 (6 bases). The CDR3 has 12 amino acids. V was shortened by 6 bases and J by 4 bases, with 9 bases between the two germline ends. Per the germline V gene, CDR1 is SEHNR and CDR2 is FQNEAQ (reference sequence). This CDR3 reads CASRQGTYGYTF. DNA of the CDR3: TGTGCCAGCAGACAGGGAACCTATGGCTACACCTTC.

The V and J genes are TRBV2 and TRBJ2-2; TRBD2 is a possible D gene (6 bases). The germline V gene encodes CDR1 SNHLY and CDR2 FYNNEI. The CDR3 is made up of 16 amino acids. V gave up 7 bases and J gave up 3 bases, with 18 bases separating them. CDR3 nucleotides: TGTGCCAGCACCCTTCAAGGAGGGGTCGACACCGGGGAGCTGTTTTTT. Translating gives CASTLQGGVDTGELFF.

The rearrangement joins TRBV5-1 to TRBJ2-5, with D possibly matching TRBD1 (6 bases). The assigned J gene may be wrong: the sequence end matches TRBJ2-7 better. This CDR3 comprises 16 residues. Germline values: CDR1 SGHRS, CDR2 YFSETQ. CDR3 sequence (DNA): TGCGCCAGCAGCTCGCGACAGGCCTTCCCTTCCTACGAGCAGTACTTC. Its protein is CASSSRQAFPSYEQYF.

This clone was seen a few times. The DNA of the CDR3 is TGTGCCAGCAGTCATTCGGATGGCTACACCTTC. Amino acid sequence: CASSHSDGYTF. The J gene is TRBJ1-2, the V gene TRBV6-1; D is uncertain. Germline V gene lookup returns CDR1 MNHNS and CDR2 SASEGT. The germline V and J ends were trimmed by 5 bases and 6 bases, with 7 bases remaining between them. This CDR3 is built from 11 residues.